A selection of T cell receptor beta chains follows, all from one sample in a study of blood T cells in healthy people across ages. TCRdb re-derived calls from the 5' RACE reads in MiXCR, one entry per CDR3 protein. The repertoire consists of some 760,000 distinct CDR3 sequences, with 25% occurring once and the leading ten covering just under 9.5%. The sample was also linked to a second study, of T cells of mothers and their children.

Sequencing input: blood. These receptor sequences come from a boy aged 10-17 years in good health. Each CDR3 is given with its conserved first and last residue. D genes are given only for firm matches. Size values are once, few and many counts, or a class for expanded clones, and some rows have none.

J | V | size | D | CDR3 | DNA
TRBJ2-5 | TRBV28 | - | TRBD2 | CASSYSGDQETQYF | TGTGCCAGCAGTTATAGCGGGGACCAAGAGACCCAGTACTTC
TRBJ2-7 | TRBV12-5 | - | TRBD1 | CASALERGPYEQYF | TGTGCTAGTGCCCTAGAGAGGGGGCCCTACGAGCAGTACTTC
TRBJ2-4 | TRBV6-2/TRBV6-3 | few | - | CASSSPTDIQYF | TGTGCCAGCAGTTCCCCGACGGATATTCAGTACTTC
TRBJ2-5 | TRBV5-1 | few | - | CASSFTGHLQETQYF | TGCGCCAGCAGCTTTACAGGGCACCTCCAAGAGACCCAGTACTTC
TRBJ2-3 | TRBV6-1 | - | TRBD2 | CASSTSGNTDTQYF | TGTGCCAGCTCCACTAGCGGGAACACAGATACGCAGTATTTT
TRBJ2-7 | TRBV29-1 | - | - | CSVELFGGGRAYEQYF | TGCAGCGTTGAACTTTTTGGCGGAGGGCGCGCCTACGAGCAGTACTTC
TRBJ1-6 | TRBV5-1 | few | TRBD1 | CASSSMTGNSPPHF | TGCGCCAGCAGCTCTATGACAGGGAATTCACCCCCCCACTTT
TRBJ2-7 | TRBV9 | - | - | CASSPRARPYEQYF | TGTGCCAGCAGCCCACGTGCTAGGCCCTACGAGCAGTACTTC
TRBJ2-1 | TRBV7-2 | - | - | CASSLTVPLGNEQFF | TGTGCCAGCAGCTTGACAGTGCCCCTAGGCAATGAGCAGTTCTTC
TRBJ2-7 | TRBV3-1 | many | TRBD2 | CASSRWTSGATYEQYF | TGTGCCAGCAGCCGATGGACTAGCGGGGCCACCTACGAGCAGTACTTC
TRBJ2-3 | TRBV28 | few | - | CASSTHPDYVSGTDTQYF | TGTGCCAGCAGTACACACCCGGACTACGTTTCTGGCACAGATACGCAGTATTTT
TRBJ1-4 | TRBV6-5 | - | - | CASSYNDRFNEKLFF | TGTGCCAGCAGTTATAATGACAGGTTTAATGAAAAACTGTTTTTT
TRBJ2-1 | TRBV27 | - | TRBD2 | CASTHGGRGGAGNEQFF | TGTGCCAGCACCCACGGGGGTCGCGGGGGGGCTGGGAATGAGCAGTTCTTC
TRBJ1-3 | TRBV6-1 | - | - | CASSARQESSGNTIYF | TGTGCCAGCAGCGCGCGGCAGGAGAGCTCTGGAAACACCATATATTTT